This T cell receptor (beta chain) is drawn from a study of cytomegalovirus exposure and HLA in healthy donors. 60 Vbeta and 13 Jbeta primers were used in PCR. Sequenced by immunoSEQ multiplex PCR; TCRdb stores in-frame clones only, minus some. Of approximately 200,000 clones listed, over 75% are singletons. The V gene lost 4 bases and the J gene lost 0 bases, with 27 bases spanning the gap. The CDR3 contains 20 residues. What was sequenced was PBMCs. The TCR was taken from a boy aged 2 to 10 in good health and CMV-seronegative. V is TRBV23-1 and J is TRBJ1-1, with a tentative D call TRBD1 (5 bases). TRBV23-1 is annotated as an ORF whose role is uncertain. The CDR3 loop is CASSLTPREVGGDMNTEAFF. For the CDR3, the DNA is TGCGCCAGCAGTCTAACCCCTAGGGAAGTCGGGGGTGACATGAACACTGAAGCTTTCTTT.